Below are 11 T cell receptor beta chains sequenced from a single sample in a study of response to subunit inactivated influenza vaccine. TCRdb re-analysed the RT-PCR reads in MiXCR, keeping a single row per CDR3 protein. The data show hundreds of thousands of distinct CDR3 sequences, approximately 12% seen once. The input for sequencing was PBMCs from blood, taken on the day of vaccination. These receptors all come from a man aged 50-59 years who received an inactivated influenza vaccine.

V gene TRBV28 combines with J gene TRBJ2-5; possible D gene TRBD2, 5 bases. The V end lost 6 bases, the J end lost 4 bases, and 18 bases lay between the germline ends. This CDR3 is built from 15 residues. The germline V gene has CDR1 MDHEN and CDR2 SYDVKM. CDR3 nucleotide sequence: TGTGCCAGCAGGTCACCGGGATTTAGTGGAGAGACCCAGTACTTC. This sequence encodes CASRSPGFSGETQYF.

The chain recombines TRBV20-1 with TRBJ2-5, with a tentative D call TRBD1 (5 bases). CDR3 length equals 13 residues. Trimming left V 6 bases short and J 4 bases short, with 15 bases between. The V gene's germline CDR1 is DFQATT and CDR2 SNEGSKA (reference sequence). Here the CDR3 reads CSARVGQPETQYF. CDR3 bases: TGCAGTGCCAGGGTGGGTCAGCCAGAGACCCAGTACTTC.

This clonotype was seen more than once but under ten times. The rearrangement uses TRBV5-1 and TRBJ2-7; either TRBD1 or TRBD2 may fit D (5 bases each). V lost 4 bases, J lost 1 base, and 12 bases lay in between. This CDR3 has 14 residues. Looked up from germline, CDR1 is SGHRS and CDR2 is YFSETQ. CDR3 sequence reads: CASSGTDLSYEQYF. The CDR3 DNA sequence: TGCGCCAGCAGCGGGACGGATCTGTCCTACGAGCAGTACTTC.

The chain carries TRBV20-1 and TRBJ2-1, with D maybe TRBD1 (6 bases). In germline, CDR1 is DFQATT, CDR2 SNEGSKA (reference sequence). V dropped 4 bases and J dropped 3 bases, with 16 bases sitting between them. CDR3 length: 15 residues. The chain's CDR3 is CSANDRRYYYNEQFF. The CDR3 DNA follows: TGCAGTGCTAACGACAGGCGCTACTACTACAATGAGCAGTTCTTC.

This clonotype showed up just a few times. The chain links TRBV5-1 to TRBJ2-5; D uncertain. The CDR3 totals 14 residues. The ends were cut back, 3 bases at V and 1 base at J, with 10 bases in the middle. Germline CDR1 SGHRS, CDR2 YFSETQ. CDR3 sequence: CASSSEPFQETQYF. The CDR3 bases are TGCGCCAGCAGCTCAGAGCCGTTCCAAGAGACCCAGTACTTC.

The gene calls are TRBV7-8 and TRBJ2-7; TRBD2 aligns across 13 bases. Looked up from germline, CDR1 is SGHVS and CDR2 is FQNEAQ. This CDR3 has 17 residues. V gave up 4 bases and J gave up 3 bases; unmatched junction bases: 9. The CDR3 nucleotides are TGTGCCAGCAGCTCAAGGACTAGCGGGAGTCTCAACTACGAGCAGTACTTC. Its protein is CASSSRTSGSLNYEQYF.

The V and J genes are TRBV5-1 and TRBJ1-1; no clear D. Germline V lookup: CDR1 SGHRS, CDR2 YFSETQ. The CDR3 contains 13 residues. The ends were cut back, 1 base at V and 4 bases at J, with 8 bases in the middle. The CDR3 loop is CASSLSVGTEAFF. CDR3 sequence (DNA): TGCGCCAGCAGCTTGTCGGTGGGCACTGAAGCTTTCTTT.

The rearrangement joins TRBV20-1 to TRBJ2-7; the D is unclear. The CDR3 is made up of 12 amino acids. Germline V lookup: CDR1 DFQATT, CDR2 SNEGSKA (reference sequence). V gave up 5 bases and J gave up 3 bases, with 11 bases separating them. CDR3 bases: TGCAGTGCTCCCCAGTCGGGCTACGAGCAGTACTTC. It translates to CSAPQSGYEQYF.

This clonotype appeared a few times. CDR3 sequence: CSVRLAGASSYNEQFF. CDR3 nucleotide sequence: TGCAGCGTTAGACTAGCGGGGGCCAGCTCCTACAATGAGCAGTTCTTC. The chain couples TRBV29-1 to TRBJ2-1; TRBD2 matches 12 bases. There are 16 residues in the CDR3. Unmatched junction bases numbered 5, after V lost 5 bases and J lost 0 bases. Germline V gene sequence: CDR1 SQVTM, CDR2 ANQGSEA.

This clonotype was observed many times. The gene calls are TRBV2 and TRBJ1-5; D perhaps matches TRBD1 (5 bases). Germline V gives CDR1 SNHLY, CDR2 FYNNEI. This CDR3 comprises 15 residues. V dropped 8 bases and J dropped 0 bases, with 14 bases sitting between them. This CDR3 reads CASASRQTSNQPQHF. CDR3 nucleotides: TGTGCCAGCGCTAGCCGACAGACTAGCAATCAGCCCCAGCATTTT.

V is TRBV20-1 and J is TRBJ2-2, with D perhaps matching TRBD1 or TRBD2 (5 bases each). V was shortened by 6 bases and J by 4 bases, with 21 bases between the two germline ends. Germline CDR1 and CDR2: DFQATT and SNEGSKA (reference sequence). The CDR3 is 16 residues long. CDR3 loop: CSASPPGTRGTGELFF. The DNA of the CDR3 is TGCAGTGCCAGCCCCCCCGGGACGAGAGGCACCGGGGAGCTGTTTTTT.